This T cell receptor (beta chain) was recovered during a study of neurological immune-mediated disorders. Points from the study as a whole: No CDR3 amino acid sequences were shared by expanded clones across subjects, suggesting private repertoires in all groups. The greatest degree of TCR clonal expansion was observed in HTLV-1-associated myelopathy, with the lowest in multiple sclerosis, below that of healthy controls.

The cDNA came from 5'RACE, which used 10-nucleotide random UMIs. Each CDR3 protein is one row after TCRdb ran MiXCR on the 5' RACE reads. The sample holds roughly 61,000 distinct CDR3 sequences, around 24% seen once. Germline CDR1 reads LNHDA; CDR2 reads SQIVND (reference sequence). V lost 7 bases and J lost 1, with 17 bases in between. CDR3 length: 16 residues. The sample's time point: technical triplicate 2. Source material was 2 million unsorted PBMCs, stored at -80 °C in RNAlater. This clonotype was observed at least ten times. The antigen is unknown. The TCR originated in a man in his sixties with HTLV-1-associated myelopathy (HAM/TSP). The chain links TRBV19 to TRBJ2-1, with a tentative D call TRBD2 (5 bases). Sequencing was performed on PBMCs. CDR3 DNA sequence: TGTGCCAGTACCCCAGCCGCAGGCGGGTCCTACAATGAGCAGTTCTTC. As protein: CASTPAAGGSYNEQFF.